Each of the 13 T cell receptor beta chains below was sequenced from the same sample in a study of Ad26.COV2.S vaccination and SARS-CoV-2 variants. This table comes from immunoSEQ multiplex PCR, and its TCRdb copy is limited to in-frame clones, with some not included. The sample gives 350,000 to 600,000 clones, 89% of which show up once; about 1.5% is in the top ten. Sample treatment: approximately 18 received Ad26.COV2.S at low or high dose, single or two shots; 5 received placebo; per-sample allocation not given. Vaccine and placebo recipients were sampled on day 63 after the first injection. The sequences come from peripheral blood, collected in a trial of Ad26.COV2.S vaccine versus placebo. All receptors come from a person aged 18 to 59 who received the Ad26.COV2.S COVID-19 vaccine or a placebo.

V and J are TRBV18 and TRBJ2-2; D unresolved. From germline, CDR1 is KGHSH and CDR2 LQKENI. The CDR3 is 12 amino acids. V lost 3 bases, J lost 10 bases, and 9 bases lay in between. CDR3 residues: CASSPAGEELFF. In DNA form, the CDR3 reads TGTGCCAGCTCACCCGCCGGTGAGGAGCTGTTTTTT.

This clone was recorded once. Germline is not matched at one junction end, which may reflect a read error. The genes are TRBV7-7 and TRBJ2-7, with TRBD2 matching over 7 bases. The CDR3 totals 15 residues. CDR1 is SSHAT, CDR2 FNYEAQ, per germline (reference sequence). The CDR3 DNA sequence: TGTGCTAGCAGCTTGCCGACTAGCAGGTCCTACGAGCAGTACTTC. It specifies CASSLPTSRSYEQYF.

V and J are TRBV19 and TRBJ1-5; possible D gene TRBD1, 5 bases. The V end was cut by 8 bases, the J end by 5 bases, with 13 bases between. Germline-derived CDR1 and CDR2 are LNHDA and SQIVND (reference sequence). The CDR3 extends over 13 amino acids. In DNA form, the CDR3 reads TGTGCCAGTGGGTACCGGGGGGATCAGCCCCAGCATTTT. Translating gives CASGYRGDQPQHF.

The chain employs TRBV5-1 and TRBJ2-7, with D possibly matching TRBD2 (6 bases). The CDR3 covers 13 residues. The V gene's germline CDR1 is SGHRS and CDR2 YFSETQ. Trimming took 4 bases from V and 6 from J, leaving 14 bases between them. The CDR3 sequence is CASSPWGESEQYF. For the CDR3, the DNA is TGCGCCAGCAGCCCCTGGGGGGAGAGCGAGCAGTACTTC.

This clone was recorded a few times. The rearrangement uses TRBV6-5 and TRBJ2-5, with TRBD1 matching over 8 bases. Germline V lookup: CDR1 MNHEY, CDR2 SVGAGI. This CDR3 comprises 15 residues. The V segment lost 6 bases and the J segment 4 bases; nucleotides outside the gene matches: 10. CDR3 nucleotides: TGTGCCAGCAGACCCTATCGGACAGGGCTAGAGACCCAGTACTTC. Amino acids: CASRPYRTGLETQYF.

The V and J genes are TRBV15 and TRBJ1-6; the D is unclear. This CDR3 has 15 amino acids. CDR1 is LNHNV and CDR2 is YYDKDF in the germline V gene (reference sequence). With 1 base removed from V and 14 bases from J, the gap between germline ends came to 18 bases. The CDR3 region is CATSRVLNIGPALHF. For the CDR3, the DNA is TGTGCCACCAGCAGAGTTCTCAACATCGGTCCGGCCCTCCACTTT.

The chain joins TRBV9 to TRBJ1-2; the D gene is possibly TRBD1 (5 bases). V lost 4 bases and J 2 bases, leaving 15 bases between the germline ends. CDR1 and CDR2 (germline): SGDLS, YYNGEE. This CDR3 region has 15 residues. CDR3 DNA sequence: TGTGCCAGCAGCCCCGTGGGGCGGGGGAACTATGGCTACACCTTC. This sequence encodes CASSPVGRGNYGYTF.

The chain carries TRBV6-5 and TRBJ2-1; 10 nucleotides align to TRBD2. The V and J ends lost 1 base and 7 bases, in that order; junction bases with no gene match: 7. Germline CDR1 reads MNHEY; CDR2 reads SVGAGI. This CDR3 is built from 16 residues. This chain's CDR3 is CASSYFKASGRNEQFF. The CDR3, as DNA: TGTGCCAGCAGTTACTTTAAGGCTAGCGGGAGAAATGAGCAGTTCTTC.

This clone was picked up a small number of times. The DNA of the CDR3 is TGTGCCAGCAGCTTCGGGGACAGGGGGATCAGGAACGAGCAGTACTTC. It is translated as CASSFGDRGIRNEQYF. The rearrangement uses TRBV7-6 and TRBJ2-7; the match to TRBD1 covers 11 bases. CDR1 is SGHVS and CDR2 is FNYEAQ in the germline V gene. This CDR3 has 16 amino acids. The junction had 9 bases not matched to a gene; V was cut back by 3 bases and J by 5 bases. The variable domain in full, with the rest retrieved from reference TRBV7-6 and TRBJ2-7, is GAGVSQSPRYKVTKRGQDVALRCDPISGHVSLYWYRQALGQGPEFLTYFNYEAQQDKSGLPNDRFSAERPEGSISTLTIQRTEQRDSAMYRCASSFGDRGIRNEQYFGPGTRLTVT.

This chain links TRBV28 with TRBJ1-1; D remains unclear. The length of the CDR3 is 15 residues. V gave up 1 base and J gave up 11 bases, with 20 bases separating them. Germline CDR1 reads MDHEN; CDR2 reads SYDVKM. CDR3 residues: CASSLYRAVDITAFF. Here the CDR3 DNA reads TGTGCCAGCAGTTTATACCGCGCTGTAGACATAACGGCTTTCTTT.

The chain has TRBV6-5 and TRBJ1-5, with a possible D match to TRBD1 (5 bases). Trimming stripped 6 bases from V and 4 bases from J, with 10 bases between. The germline gives CDR1 MNHEY, CDR2 SVGAGI. The length of the CDR3 is 13 residues. This CDR3 is CASRGTANQPQHF. The CDR3 DNA follows: TGTGCCAGCAGAGGGACCGCGAATCAGCCCCAGCATTTT.

This clone was counted a single time. The CDR3: CASLVENTEAFF. CDR3 in DNA: TGTGCCAGTCTCGTAGAAAACACTGAAGCTTTCTTT. The genes are TRBV12-3 or TRBV12-4 and TRBJ1-1; D is unclear. The V end was cut by 9 bases, the J end by 2 bases, with 10 bases between. The CDR3 spans 12 residues.

This sequence joins TRBV19 and TRBJ2-5; D might be TRBD1 (6 bases). Germline V gives CDR1 LNHDA, CDR2 SQIVND (reference sequence). V gave up 8 bases and J gave up 6 bases, with 16 bases separating them. The CDR3 has 13 residues. The CDR3 DNA reads TGTGCCAGTTCCCAGGGGCCGCTTCAGACCCAGTACTTC. It codes for CASSQGPLQTQYF.